This TCR beta chain originates from a study of T cell responses to AZD1222 COVID-19 vaccine. Findings and limits, study-wide: Spike-specific TCRs gained breadth and depth after people received two AZD1222 doses. Females outnumbered males among donors, who were mostly white British; clonal diversity was possibly underestimated.

Comment on this clone: No antigen is known for it.

V lost 5 bases to trimming and J lost 1 base; unmatched junction nucleotides: 9. This CDR3 spans 16 amino acids. Germline V gene lookup returns CDR1 MNHEY and CDR2 SMNVEV (reference sequence). Sequencing used immunoSEQ multiplex PCR; TCRdb keeps in-frame clones, though not all of them. The sample records 160,000 or so clones, 90% to 95% being singletons. The V call is TRBV27, the J call TRBJ2-3; TRBD1 aligns across 7 bases. Here the sequenced sample was peripheral blood, taken on day 0 of AZD1222 vaccination. The TCR originated in an adult in good health. CDR3 in DNA: TGTGCCAGCAGTCGAATTCCGGGACAGCGCACAGATACGCAGTATTTT. Protein product: CASSRIPGQRTDTQYF.